This TCR beta chain derives from a study of tumor and adjacent non-tumor tissue in lung cancer. The template was RNA from unsorted bulk tissue. The normal lung tissue was taken more than 3 cm from the tumor edge. This clonotype has more than one count but fewer than ten. One end of the junction fails to match germline, which may point to a read error. The library came from three nested PCR rounds adapted from ARM-PCR protocols. Via MiXCR, TCRdb re-called the multiplex PCR reads, giving one row per CDR3 protein. Here the sample spans roughly 70,000 distinct CDR3 sequences, roughly 75% being singletons. Sequences were obtained from distant non-tumor lung tissue. This clonotype originated in a woman aged 50 to 60 with non-small cell lung cancer.

This CDR3 reads CASSLVRQGASEQYF. The CDR3 DNA sequence: TGTGCCAGCAGCTTAGTTCGACAGGGGGCATCCGAGCAGTATTTC. This chain uses TRBV11-2 with TRBJ2-7; 10 bases agree with TRBD1. This CDR3 comprises 15 residues. Germline CDR1 SGHAT, CDR2 FQNNGV.